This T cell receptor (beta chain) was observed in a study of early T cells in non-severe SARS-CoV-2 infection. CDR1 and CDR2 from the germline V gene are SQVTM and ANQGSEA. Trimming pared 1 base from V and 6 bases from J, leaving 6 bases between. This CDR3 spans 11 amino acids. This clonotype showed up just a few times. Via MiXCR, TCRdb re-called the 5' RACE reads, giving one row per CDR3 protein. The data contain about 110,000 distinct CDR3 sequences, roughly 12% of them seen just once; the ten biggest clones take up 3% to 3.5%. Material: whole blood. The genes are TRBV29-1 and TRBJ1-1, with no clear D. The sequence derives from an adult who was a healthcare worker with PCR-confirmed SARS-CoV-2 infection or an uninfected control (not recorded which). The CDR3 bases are TGCAGCGTTGAAGGGGGAGCTGAAGCTTTCTTT. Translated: CSVEGGAEAFF.